Given below is one TCR beta chain in context. The CDR3 spans 18 residues. With V trimmed by 1 base and J by 5 bases, 16 bases remained unmatched. The data were taken from a study of technical replicates of blood from a handful of donors. Sequenced by immunoSEQ multiplex PCR; TCRdb stores in-frame clones only, minus some. This sample has approximately 79,000 clones, with roughly 91% found just once. The chain joins TRBV23-1 to TRBJ2-7; 8 bases are shared with TRBD1. TRBV23-1 is assigned to the ORF class and has an uncertain function. Sequencing used T cells isolated from PBMCs. The TCR was taken from a human donor in good health. CDR3 loop: CASSQFPGQGAIKDEQYF. The CDR3 bases are TGCGCCAGCAGTCAATTCCCCGGGCAGGGGGCGATTAAGGACGAGCAGTACTTC.